This is a list of T cell receptor beta chains from one sample in a study of siplizumab effects on memory and regulatory T cells. Here immunoSEQ multiplex PCR was the method, and the copy in TCRdb shows in-frame clones only, minus some. The table has about 120,000 clones, 90% to 95% seen once. The sequencing sample was made of non-Treg CD4+ T cells sorted from blood. These receptor sequences come from a human donor in good health. Each CDR3 is given with its conserved first and last residue. The D gene is left open where the match is weak. Rows may omit the clone size; those that give it use once, few, many or a size class.

-	TRBV20-1	TRBJ1-4	-	TGCAGTGCAGAGAGTGAAAAACTGTTTTTT	CSAESEKLFF
-	TRBV6-6	TRBJ1-6	TRBD1	TGTGCCAGCAGAAGACAGGGAGATTCACCCCTCCACTTT	CASRRQGDSPLHF
-	TRBV25-1	TRBJ1-5	-	TGTGCCAGCAGAGGCTATAGCAATCAGCCCCAGCATTTT	CASRGYSNQPQHF
-	TRBV18	TRBJ2-3	TRBD2	TGTGCCAGCTCACCTACTAGCGGTGACACAGATACGCAGTATTTT	CASSPTSGDTDTQYF
-	TRBV18	TRBJ2-7	-	TGTGCCAGCTCACCGATACCTACCTACGAGCAGTACTTC	CASSPIPTYEQYF
-	TRBV11-2	TRBJ2-7	TRBD2	TGTGCCAGCAGAGGGACGGGGACTAACCCAACCTCCTACGAGCAGTACTTC	CASRGTGTNPTSYEQYF
-	TRBV11-2	TRBJ2-2	-	TGTGCCAGCAGCTTAGCGGGAACCGGGGAGCTGTTTTTT	CASSLAGTGELFF
-	TRBV19	TRBJ2-4	-	TGTGCCAGTCAACAGGTTGGGGAAAAAAACATTCAGTACTTC	CASQQVGEKNIQYF
-	TRBV6-6	TRBJ2-7	TRBD1	TGTGCCAGCAGTAAACAGGGGGCCTTGTTAATTGTCGAGCAGTACTTC	CASSKQGALLIVEQYF
-	TRBV5-4	TRBJ2-7	TRBD2	TGTGCCAGCTCCTCGGGGGGAGGTTACGAGCAGTACTTC	CASSSGGGYEQYF
-	TRBV19	TRBJ1-2	-	TGTGCCAGTGCGAACCCGGGGCACAGACGTGGCTACACCTTC	CASANPGHRRGYTF
-	TRBV18	TRBJ2-1	-	TGTGCCAGCTCACCACAGGGGAGCTCCTACAATGAGCAGTTCTTC	CASSPQGSSYNEQFF
-	TRBV19	TRBJ1-5	-	TGTGCCAGTAGTCGGGAGTATAGCAATCAGCCCCAGCATTTT	CASSREYSNQPQHF
few	TRBV7-2	TRBJ1-2	TRBD1	TGTGCCAGCAGCTTAGCCGGGACAGGGAGCTATGGCTACACCTTC	CASSLAGTGSYGYTF
-	TRBV27	TRBJ2-7	-	TGTGCCAGCAGTTCTCTGGGACCGCGAGAGCAGTACTTC	CASSSLGPREQYF
-	TRBV7-6	TRBJ2-3	-	TGTGCCAGCAGCTTAGGGGCCATCCGCACAGATACGCAGTATTTT	CASSLGAIRTDTQYF
once	TRBV19	TRBJ2-3	TRBD1	TGTGCCAGTATGGGGACAGGGTACCAAAGCACAGATACGCAGTATTTT	CASMGTGYQSTDTQYF
-	TRBV5-4	TRBJ1-6	-	TGTGCCAGCAGCCTAGGGAATTCACCCCTCCACTTT	CASSLGNSPLHF
-	TRBV4-1	TRBJ1-5	-	TGCGCCAGCAGCCAACGGACAGGCAATCAGCCCCAGCATTTT	CASSQRTGNQPQHF
-	TRBV25-1	TRBJ1-6	TRBD1	TGTGCCAGCAGTGCCCACAGGGGAAATTCACCCCTCCACTTT	CASSAHRGNSPLHF
-	TRBV7-2	TRBJ1-2	-	TGTGCCAGCAGCTTTCAATCCGGGATTGTCGCAATCAACTATGGCTACACCTTC	CASSFQSGIVAINYGYTF
-	TRBV4-1	TRBJ2-7	-	TGCGCCAGCAGCCAAGGAGGAGGCCACTACGAGCAGTACTTC	CASSQGGGHYEQYF
-	TRBV5-4	TRBJ2-3	TRBD1	TGTGCCAGCAGATCCGGGACAGAAACAGATACGCAGTATTTT	CASRSGTETDTQYF
-	TRBV7-9	TRBJ2-3	-	TGTGCCAGCAGCTATTCCACAGATACGCAGTATTTT	CASSYSTDTQYF
-	TRBV1	TRBJ1-2	-	TGCACCAGCAGCCAGGGAGAGGCTAACTATGGCTACACCTTC	CTSSQGEANYGYTF
-	TRBV7-2	TRBJ1-3	-	TGTGCCAGCAGCTTAGCTGCGTCTGGAAACACCATATATTTT	CASSLAASGNTIYF
-	TRBV7-6	TRBJ2-1	-	TGTGCCAGCAGCCGTAGCGGTAGCTCCTACAATGAGCAGTTCTTC	CASSRSGSSYNEQFF
-	TRBV4-1	TRBJ1-4	-	TGCGCCAGCAGCCAAGGGTTCGGTGGGGCTGCAGAGGAAAAACTGTTTTTT	CASSQGFGGAAEEKLFF
-	TRBV6-1	TRBJ2-3	TRBD1	TGTGCCAGCAGTGAAAGACTATGGACAGGGAGCACAGATACGCAGTATTTT	CASSERLWTGSTDTQYF
-	TRBV2	TRBJ2-7	-	TGTGCCAGCAGTCGTCAGGGAGGATCCTCCTACGAGCAGTACTTC	CASSRQGGSSYEQYF
-	TRBV30	TRBJ1-2	-	TGTGCCTGGAGCATCCAGGGTCCCGGCTACACCTTC	CAWSIQGPGYTF
-	TRBV5-4	TRBJ2-1	-	TGTGCCAGCAGCTTGGCCGTAAATTCGTACAATGAGCAGTTCTTC	CASSLAVNSYNEQFF
-	TRBV30	TRBJ2-5	-	TGTGCCTGGAAGAGCAACCATCCAACCCTGGACAGTTGGTACCAAGAGACCCAGTACTTC	CAWKSNHPTLDSWYQETQYF
-	TRBV7-7	TRBJ2-1	TRBD1	TGTGCTAGCAGCTTATCCAGGGGGAACAATGAGCAGTTCTTC	CASSLSRGNNEQFF
-	TRBV7-9	TRBJ2-6	-	TGTGCCAGCAGCTTAGCAGGGCCCTCTGGGGCCAACGTCCTGACTTTC	CASSLAGPSGANVLTF
-	TRBV10-3	TRBJ2-1	TRBD1	TGTGCCATCAGACCGGACAGGGATGAGCAGTTCTTC	CAIRPDRDEQFF
-	TRBV5-1	TRBJ2-5	-	TGCGCCAGCAGCTTGGACAGGGCCAGTTTCGAGACCCAGTACTTC	CASSLDRASFETQYF